The 24 T cell receptor beta chains below were found in one sample sequenced in a study of CD8 T cells in ankylosing spondylitis. TCRdb analysed the 5' RACE reads with MiXCR anew, one entry per CDR3 protein. The sample holds 650,000 to 800,000 distinct CDR3 sequences; around 19% are singletons and the top ten take around 19%. The antigens for these receptors are not known. Study-wide results and limits: Apparently characteristic of ankylosing spondylitis blood was a TCR beta motif (about 8 highly homologous variants).

Sequencing was performed on blood, either unsorted or a sorted T cell fraction (not recorded which). These receptors originate from a male donor with ankylosing spondylitis.

This clonotype was recorded a few times. The chain combines TRBV2 with TRBJ1-2; TRBD1 might be the D (6 bases). The V and J ends lost 6 bases and 2 bases respectively, with 13 bases between them. This CDR3 has 14 amino acids. Germline lookup yields CDR1 SNHLY and CDR2 FYNNEI. The CDR3 is CASRKGGQNYGYTF. The CDR3 region has the DNA TGTGCCAGCAGAAAAGGTGGACAGAACTATGGCTACACCTTC.

This chain uses TRBV7-9 with TRBJ2-7; TRBD1 might be the D (6 bases). V dropped 4 bases and J dropped 3 bases, with 19 bases sitting between them. The germline V gene encodes CDR1 SEHNR and CDR2 FQNEAQ (reference sequence). This CDR3 comprises 16 residues. CDR3 nucleotide sequence: TGTGCCAGCAGCTCAGCCCCCGGGACACCGGACTACGAGCAGTACTTC. Translated, it gives CASSSAPGTPDYEQYF. The entire variable domain, with the rest obtained from reference TRBV7-9 and TRBJ2-7, is as follows: DTGVSQNPRHKITKRGQNVTFRCDPISEHNRLYWYRQTLGQGPEFLTYFQNEAQLEKSRLLSDRFSAERPKGSFSTLEIQRTEQGDSAMYLCASSSAPGTPDYEQYFGPGTRLTVT.

This chain connects TRBV6-2 or TRBV6-3 to TRBJ2-1, with no clear D. The CDR3 runs 11 residues. V was pared by 8 bases and J by 5 bases, with 7 bases between. Germline V CDR1 and CDR2: MNHEY, SVGEGT. CDR3 sequence (DNA): TGTGCCAGCGGGTCGGACAATGAGCAGTTCTTC. Protein product: CASGSDNEQFF.

This chain joins TRBV28 and TRBJ2-1, with TRBD1 matching 8 bases. This CDR3 comprises 12 residues. The germline CDR1 and CDR2 sequences are MDHEN and SYDVKM. V trimming: 8 bases; J trimming: 3 bases; junction bases outside the gene matches: 0. CDR3 in DNA: TGTGCCAGCGACAGGGGCTACAATGAGCAGTTCTTC. This codes for CASDRGYNEQFF.

This clonotype was picked up a small number of times. The chain carries TRBV9 and TRBJ2-4, with TRBD2 matching 13 bases. The CDR3 has 19 residues. With 0 bases clipped from V and 0 bases from J, the junction kept 6 bases outside the gene matches. CDR1 is SGDLS and CDR2 is YYNGEE in the germline V gene. Written as DNA, the CDR3 is TGTGCCAGCAGCGTAGGGGCGACTAGCGGGGGGCTAGCCAAAAACATTCAGTACTTC. This translates into CASSVGATSGGLAKNIQYF.

In this sample, this clonotype turned up a few times. This chain joins TRBV12-3 or TRBV12-4 and TRBJ1-1, with D tentatively TRBD1 (5 bases). V lost 7 bases and J 5 bases, leaving 17 bases between the germline ends. This CDR3 contains 14 residues. The CDR3 coding sequence is TGTGCCAGCACCCGCTCAGGGAGGAGAACTGAAGCTTTCTTT. Amino acids: CASTRSGRRTEAFF.

About this clonotype: This sequence may be a read error, since a much larger clone differs from it by one base. The chain employs TRBV12-3 or TRBV12-4 and TRBJ1-1; TRBD1 might be the D (5 bases). This CDR3 is built from 11 residues. Trimming shortened V by 6 bases and J by 3 bases, and 5 bases separated the two germline ends. The chain's CDR3 is CASRGDTEAFF. The CDR3 DNA is TGTGCCAGCAGGGGGGACACTGAAGCTTTCTTT.

This clonotype has only a few counts. The V call is TRBV7-9, the J call TRBJ2-1, with TRBD1 matching 9 bases. Germline V gene lookup returns CDR1 SEHNR and CDR2 FQNEAQ (reference sequence). Losses at the gene ends were 1 base for V and 6 bases for J; bases not matched to a gene: 10. The CDR3 sequence is 17 residues long. In nucleotides, the CDR3 is TGTGCCAGCAGCTTAGTTATCAACAGGGGGCACCCCAATGAGCAGTTCTTC. Translating it yields CASSLVINRGHPNEQFF.

The sample holds a few counts of this clonotype. V and J are TRBV7-6 and TRBJ1-4, with TRBD1 matching over 8 bases. The CDR3 has 14 residues. V shed 3 bases and J 8 bases; nucleotides not matched to a gene: 5. The germline gives CDR1 SGHVS, CDR2 FNYEAQ. The CDR3 region has the DNA TGTGCCAGCAGCTTTATGGGGACAGGCGAAAAACTGTTTTTT. It is translated as CASSFMGTGEKLFF.

In its sample, this clonotype was seen a few times. The V call is TRBV7-9, the J call TRBJ2-7, with TRBD1 matching 10 bases. The CDR3 consists of 15 residues. CDR1 SEHNR and CDR2 FQNEAQ come from the germline V gene (reference sequence). Trimming took 6 bases from V and 5 from J; bases not matched to a gene: 10. The CDR3 sequence: CASSSPGQGPHEQYF. For the CDR3, the DNA is TGTGCCAGCAGTTCCCCGGGACAGGGGCCCCACGAGCAGTACTTC.

This clonotype was found many times. This rearrangement joins TRBV28 to TRBJ2-4; D gene ambiguous. The CDR3 is made up of 11 amino acids. The V gene's germline CDR1 is MDHEN and CDR2 SYDVKM. The ends were cut back, 3 bases at V and 8 bases at J, with 5 bases in the middle. The CDR3 nucleotides read TGTGCCAGCAGTTTGCTGGACATTCAGTACTTC. The encoded protein is CASSLLDIQYF.

Only a few counts were recorded for this clonotype. The J gene is TRBJ1-5, the V gene TRBV4-1, with D hard to call. This CDR3 region has 13 residues. Trimming pared 2 bases from V and 3 bases from J, leaving 5 bases between. Germline V lookup: CDR1 MGHRA, CDR2 YSYEKL. In DNA form, the CDR3 reads TGCGCCAGCAGCCAAACTAACAATCAGCCCCAGCATTTT. It encodes CASSQTNNQPQHF.

This clonotype has ten or more counts. This chain uses TRBV5-1 with TRBJ1-5; D gene uncertain. V lost 0 bases to trimming and J lost 6 bases, with 10 bases between them. Per the germline V gene, CDR1 is SGHRS and CDR2 is YFSETQ. This CDR3 is built from 14 residues. The CDR3: CASSLEGPAQPQHF. In DNA, the CDR3 is TGCGCCAGCAGCTTGGAGGGTCCTGCTCAGCCCCAGCATTTT.

This clonotype was recorded at least ten times. The V gene is TRBV18, the J gene TRBJ2-1, with unresolved D. V lost 3 bases and J 2 bases, leaving 11 bases between the germline ends. The CDR3 loop spans 15 amino acids. CDR1 KGHSH and CDR2 LQKENI come from the germline V gene. CDR3 loop: CASSPRQTTYNEQFF. The CDR3, as DNA: TGTGCCAGCTCACCTCGGCAGACCACCTACAATGAGCAGTTCTTC.

The chain joins TRBV4-2 to TRBJ2-7, with 9 bases aligning to TRBD2. In germline, CDR1 is LGHNA, CDR2 YNFKEQ. The J segment lost 4 bases and the V segment lost 0 bases, leaving 13 bases of the junction unmatched. This CDR3 comprises 18 residues. The CDR3 coding sequence is TGTGCCAGCAGCCAAGAAGCCCTCCGGGTGCGGGAGGGTTACGAGCAGTACTTC. Its translation: CASSQEALRVREGYEQYF.

The V gene is TRBV30, the J gene TRBJ1-1; 10 bases are a match to TRBD1. Germline-derived CDR1 and CDR2 are GTSNPN and SVGIG (reference sequence). This CDR3 is 12 amino acids long. Trimming cost V 5 bases and J 3 bases; bases outside gene matches: 0. CDR3 sequence (DNA): TGTGCCTGGGGACAGGGGGACACTGAAGCTTTCTTT. Its protein is CAWGQGDTEAFF.

In this sample, this clonotype turned up a few times. The rearrangement links TRBV2 to TRBJ1-5; unclear D gene. This CDR3 is built from 13 residues. V was cut by 7 bases and J by 15 bases, with 22 bases left in between. Per germline, CDR1 SNHLY and CDR2 FYNNEI. CDR3 nucleotide sequence: TGTGCCAGCAAGGAGAGGGTCCAGAGCGCCGGGCATTTT. Translating gives CASKERVQSAGHF.

This clonotype was counted only a few times. The rearrangement uses TRBV7-8 and TRBJ2-7, with a weak D call TRBD2 (5 bases). The ends were cut back, 1 base at V and 6 bases at J, with 10 bases in the middle. Looked up from germline, CDR1 is SGHVS and CDR2 is FQNEAQ. This CDR3 spans 13 amino acids. In DNA form, the CDR3 reads TGTGCCAGCAGCTTAGGGGTAGCGTCCGAGCAGTACTTC. This codes for CASSLGVASEQYF.

This clonotype showed up just a few times. CDR3 sequence (DNA): TGCAGTGCACCACATGGCTCGTCGGGAGGAGGTACGCAGTATTTT. It codes for CSAPHGSSGGGTQYF. The gene calls are TRBV20-1 and TRBJ2-3, with 7 bases aligning to TRBD2. Germline V gives CDR1 DFQATT, CDR2 SNEGSKA (reference sequence). The CDR3 extends over 15 amino acids. With 6 bases clipped from V and 8 bases from J, the junction kept 17 bases outside the gene matches.

This clonotype was detected many times. V usage is TRBV7-2 and J usage is TRBJ2-2; D ambiguous. The germline V gene has CDR1 SGHTA and CDR2 FQGNSA. Trimming shortened V by 5 bases and J by 0 bases, and 10 bases separated the two germline ends. The CDR3 runs to 15 residues. The CDR3 nucleotides are TGTGCCAGCAGCAACCGGGCAGCGAACACCGGGGAGCTGTTTTTT. It is translated as CASSNRAANTGELFF.

The chain recombines TRBV4-1 with TRBJ2-7; 8 nucleotides agree with TRBD1. CDR1 is MGHRA, CDR2 YSYEKL, per germline. Trimming cost V 4 bases and J 4 bases; bases outside gene matches: 6. The CDR3 is 14 amino acids. CDR3 amino acids: CASSPATGDYEQYF. The CDR3 DNA reads as TGCGCCAGCAGCCCCGCGACAGGGGATTACGAGCAGTACTTC.

This clonotype was seen a few times. J is TRBJ1-2 and V is TRBV4-1; 12 bases are shared with TRBD1. This CDR3 has 15 residues. Germline CDR1 is MGHRA and CDR2 is YSYEKL. J was trimmed by 7 bases and V by 6 bases; bases with no gene match: 9. The CDR3 sequence is CASRRPGQGAGGYTF. Written as DNA, the CDR3 is TGCGCCAGCAGACGTCCGGGACAGGGGGCAGGTGGCTACACCTTC.

The gene calls are TRBV5-6 and TRBJ2-2; D is ambiguous. Deletions cut 4 bases from V and 0 bases from J, with 13 bases between. Germline V gene data show CDR1 as SGHDT and CDR2 as YYEEEE. The CDR3 has 16 residues. The CDR3 is CASSRKRSSNTGELFF. In DNA, the CDR3 is TGTGCCAGCAGCCGTAAGAGGAGTTCGAACACCGGGGAGCTGTTTTTT. Looking up the rest from reference TRBV5-6 and TRBJ2-2 gives the full variable domain: DAGVTQSPTHLIKTRGQQVTLRCSPKSGHDTVSWYQQALGQGPQFIFQYYEEEERQRGNFPDRFSGHQFPNYSSELNVNALLLGDSALYLCASSRKRSSNTGELFFGEGSRLTVL.

The chain joins TRBV12-3 or TRBV12-4 to TRBJ1-5; TRBD1 is a possible D gene (5 bases). The CDR3 sequence is 15 residues long. The ends were cut back, 3 bases at V and 7 bases at J, with 16 bases in the middle. The CDR3 loop reads CASSFGPPGGQPQHF. DNA of the CDR3: TGTGCCAGCAGTTTCGGGCCTCCCGGGGGGCAGCCCCAGCATTTT.